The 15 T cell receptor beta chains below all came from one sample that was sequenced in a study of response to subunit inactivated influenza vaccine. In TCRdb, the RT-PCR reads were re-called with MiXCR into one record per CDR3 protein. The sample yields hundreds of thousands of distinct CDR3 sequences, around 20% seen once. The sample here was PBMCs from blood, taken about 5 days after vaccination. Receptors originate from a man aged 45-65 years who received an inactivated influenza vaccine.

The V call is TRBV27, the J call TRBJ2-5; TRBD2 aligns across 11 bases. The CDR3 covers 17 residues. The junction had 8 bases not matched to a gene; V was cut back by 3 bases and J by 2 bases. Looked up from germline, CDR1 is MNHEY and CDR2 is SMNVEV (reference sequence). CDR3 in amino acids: CASSLVAGGPQQETQYF. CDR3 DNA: TGTGCCAGCAGTTTGGTAGCGGGGGGGCCGCAGCAAGAGACCCAGTACTTC.

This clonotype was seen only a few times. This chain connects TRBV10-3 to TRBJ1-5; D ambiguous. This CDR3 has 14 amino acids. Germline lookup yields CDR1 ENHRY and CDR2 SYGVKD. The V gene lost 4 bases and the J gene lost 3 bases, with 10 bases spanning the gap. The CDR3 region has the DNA TGTGCCATCAGTGTTGGGAACTACAATCAGCCCCAGCATTTT. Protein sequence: CAISVGNYNQPQHF.

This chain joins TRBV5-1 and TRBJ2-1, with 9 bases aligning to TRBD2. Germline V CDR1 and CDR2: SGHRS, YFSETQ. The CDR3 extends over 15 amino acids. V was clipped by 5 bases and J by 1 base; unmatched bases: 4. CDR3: CASRRLADSYNEQFF. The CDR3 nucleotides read TGCGCCAGCAGGAGACTAGCGGATTCCTACAATGAGCAGTTCTTC.

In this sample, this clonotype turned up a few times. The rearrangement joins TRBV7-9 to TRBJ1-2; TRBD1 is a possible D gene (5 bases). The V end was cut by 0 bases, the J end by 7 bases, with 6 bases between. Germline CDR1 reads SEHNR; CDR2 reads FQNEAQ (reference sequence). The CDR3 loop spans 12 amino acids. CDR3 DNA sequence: TGTGCCAGCAGCTTAGCGGACATTGGCTACACCTTC. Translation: CASSLADIGYTF.

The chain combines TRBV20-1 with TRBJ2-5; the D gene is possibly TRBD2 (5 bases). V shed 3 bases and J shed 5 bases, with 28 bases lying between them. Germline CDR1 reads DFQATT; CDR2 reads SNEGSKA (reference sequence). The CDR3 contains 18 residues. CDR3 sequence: CSASALGSGKYGTETQYF. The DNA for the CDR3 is TGCAGTGCTAGCGCTCTGGGTTCCGGGAAGTATGGTACGGAGACCCAGTACTTC.

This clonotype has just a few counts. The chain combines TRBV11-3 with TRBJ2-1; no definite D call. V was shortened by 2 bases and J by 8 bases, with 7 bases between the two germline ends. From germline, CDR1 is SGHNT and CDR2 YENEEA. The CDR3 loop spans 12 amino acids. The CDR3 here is CASSLTQHEQFF. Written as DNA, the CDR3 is TGTGCCAGCAGCTTAACCCAACATGAGCAGTTCTTC.

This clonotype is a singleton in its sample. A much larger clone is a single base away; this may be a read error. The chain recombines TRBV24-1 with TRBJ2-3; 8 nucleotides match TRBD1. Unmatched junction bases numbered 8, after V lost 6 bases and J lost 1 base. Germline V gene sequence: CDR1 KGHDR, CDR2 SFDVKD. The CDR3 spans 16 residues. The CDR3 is CATSYSPGQGTDTQYF. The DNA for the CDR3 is TGTGCCACCAGTTATTCCCCGGGACAGGGCACAGATACGCAGTATTTT.

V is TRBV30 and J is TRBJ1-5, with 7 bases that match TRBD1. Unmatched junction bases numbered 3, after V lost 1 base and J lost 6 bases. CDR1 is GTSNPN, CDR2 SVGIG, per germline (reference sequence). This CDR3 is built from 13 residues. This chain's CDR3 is CAWSATGSQPQHF. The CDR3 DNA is TGTGCCTGGAGTGCGACAGGGAGTCAGCCCCAGCATTTT.

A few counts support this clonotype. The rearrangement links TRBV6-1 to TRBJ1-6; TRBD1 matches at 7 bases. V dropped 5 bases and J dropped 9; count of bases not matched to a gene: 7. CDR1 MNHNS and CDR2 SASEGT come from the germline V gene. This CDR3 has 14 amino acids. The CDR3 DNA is TGTGCCAGCAGTCTCCGACAGGGATTTTCACCCCTCCACTTT. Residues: CASSLRQGFSPLHF.

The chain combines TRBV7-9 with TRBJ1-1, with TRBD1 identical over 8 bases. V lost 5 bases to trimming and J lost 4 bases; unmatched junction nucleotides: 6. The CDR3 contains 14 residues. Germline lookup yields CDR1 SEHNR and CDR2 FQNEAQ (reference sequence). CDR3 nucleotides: TGTGCCAGCAGCGAACGGACAGGGTTCACTGAAGCTTTCTTT. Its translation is CASSERTGFTEAFF.

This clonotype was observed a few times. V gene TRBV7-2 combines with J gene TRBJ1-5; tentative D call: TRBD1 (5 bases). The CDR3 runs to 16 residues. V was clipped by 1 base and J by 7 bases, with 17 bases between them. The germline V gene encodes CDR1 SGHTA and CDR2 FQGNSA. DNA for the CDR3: TGTGCCAGCAGCTTAGATTTCGTCCAGGGTTTACAGCCCCAGCATTTT. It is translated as CASSLDFVQGLQPQHF.

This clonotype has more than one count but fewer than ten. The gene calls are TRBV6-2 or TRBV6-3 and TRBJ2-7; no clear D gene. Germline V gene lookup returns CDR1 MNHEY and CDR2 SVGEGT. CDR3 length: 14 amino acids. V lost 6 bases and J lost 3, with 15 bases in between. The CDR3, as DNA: TGTGCCAGCAGGGTGAGACGGAACTACTACGAGCAGTACTTC. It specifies CASRVRRNYYEQYF.

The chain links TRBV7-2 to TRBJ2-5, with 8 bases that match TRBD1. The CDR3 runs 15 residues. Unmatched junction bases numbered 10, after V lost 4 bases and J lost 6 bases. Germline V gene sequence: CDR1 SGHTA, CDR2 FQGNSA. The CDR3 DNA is TGTGCCAGCAGCTCCGCCAGGGGGCTTTCGAAGACCCAGTACTTC. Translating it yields CASSSARGLSKTQYF.

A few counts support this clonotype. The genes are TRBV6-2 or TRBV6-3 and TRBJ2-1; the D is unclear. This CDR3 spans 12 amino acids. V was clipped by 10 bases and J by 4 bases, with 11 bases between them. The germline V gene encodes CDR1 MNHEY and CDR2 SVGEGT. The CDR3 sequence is CATSPGYNEQFF. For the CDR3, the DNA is TGTGCCACCTCACCCGGTTACAATGAGCAGTTCTTC.

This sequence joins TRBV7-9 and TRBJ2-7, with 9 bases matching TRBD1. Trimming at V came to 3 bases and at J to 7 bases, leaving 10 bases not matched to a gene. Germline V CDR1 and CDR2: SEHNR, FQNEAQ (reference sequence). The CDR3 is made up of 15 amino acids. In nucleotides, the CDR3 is TGTGCCAGCAGCTTGACAGGGGGTTACCTTGGTGAGCAGTACTTC. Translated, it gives CASSLTGGYLGEQYF.